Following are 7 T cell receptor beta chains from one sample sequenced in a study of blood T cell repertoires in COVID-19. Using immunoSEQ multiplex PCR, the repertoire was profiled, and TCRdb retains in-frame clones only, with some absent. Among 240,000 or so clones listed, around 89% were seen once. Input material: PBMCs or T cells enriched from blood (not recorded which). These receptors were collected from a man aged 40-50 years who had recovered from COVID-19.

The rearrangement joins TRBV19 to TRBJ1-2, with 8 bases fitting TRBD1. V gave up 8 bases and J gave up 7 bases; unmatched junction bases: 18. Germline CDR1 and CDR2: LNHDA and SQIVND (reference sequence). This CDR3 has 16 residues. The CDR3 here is CASSDRGPGGESGYTF. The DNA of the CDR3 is TGTGCCAGTTCAGATCGTGGTCCAGGGGGCGAGAGTGGCTACACCTTC.

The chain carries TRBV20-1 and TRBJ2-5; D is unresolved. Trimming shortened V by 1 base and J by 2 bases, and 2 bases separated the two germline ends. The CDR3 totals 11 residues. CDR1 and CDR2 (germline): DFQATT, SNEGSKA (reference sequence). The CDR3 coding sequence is TGCAGTGCTAGAGCTCAAGAGACCCAGTACTTC. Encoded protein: CSARAQETQYF.

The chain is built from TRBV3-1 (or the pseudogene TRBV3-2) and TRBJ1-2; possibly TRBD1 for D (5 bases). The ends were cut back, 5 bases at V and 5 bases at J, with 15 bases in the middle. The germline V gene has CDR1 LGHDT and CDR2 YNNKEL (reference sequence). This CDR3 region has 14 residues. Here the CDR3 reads CASSGTPPSYGYTF. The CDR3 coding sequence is TGTGCCAGCAGCGGGACTCCCCCGAGTTATGGCTACACCTTC.

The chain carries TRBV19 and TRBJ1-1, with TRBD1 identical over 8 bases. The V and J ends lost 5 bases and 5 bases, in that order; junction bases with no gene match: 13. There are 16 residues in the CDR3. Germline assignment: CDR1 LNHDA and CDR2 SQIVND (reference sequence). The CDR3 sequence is CASSPQGAPRWTEAFF. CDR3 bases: TGTGCCAGTAGTCCCCAGGGGGCCCCCCGATGGACTGAAGCTTTCTTT.

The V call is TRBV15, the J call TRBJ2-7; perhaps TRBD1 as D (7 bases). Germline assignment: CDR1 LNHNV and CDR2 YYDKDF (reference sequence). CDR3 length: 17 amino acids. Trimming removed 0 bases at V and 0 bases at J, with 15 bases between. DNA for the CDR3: TGTGCCACCAGCAGAGATGGGGGCAGGGGGGTCTCCTACGAGCAGTACTTC. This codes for CATSRDGGRGVSYEQYF.

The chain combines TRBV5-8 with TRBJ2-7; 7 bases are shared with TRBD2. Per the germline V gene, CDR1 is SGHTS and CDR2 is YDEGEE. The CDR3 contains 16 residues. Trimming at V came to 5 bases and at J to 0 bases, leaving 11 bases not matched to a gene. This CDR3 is CASSSLRRGSSYEQYF. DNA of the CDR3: TGTGCCAGCAGTTCCCTGCGGCGGGGGAGCTCCTACGAGCAGTACTTC.

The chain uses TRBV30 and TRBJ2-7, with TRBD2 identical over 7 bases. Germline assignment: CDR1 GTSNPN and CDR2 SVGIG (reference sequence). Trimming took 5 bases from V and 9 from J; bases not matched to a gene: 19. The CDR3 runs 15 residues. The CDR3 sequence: CAWHPGTNDIQRQYF. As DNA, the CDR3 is TGTGCCTGGCACCCAGGGACTAACGATATCCAAAGGCAGTACTTC.